This T cell receptor (beta chain) is drawn from a study of blood T cell repertoires in COVID-19. Participant-reported clinical history was the basis for cohort assignment. In the study's own analysis: Reference gene primer amplification in the assay estimated nucleated cell counts. Data came from immunoSEQ multiplex PCR; TCRdb stores just in-frame clones and leaves some out. The D gene and trimming were derived from the DNA, and the V and J assignments and clone size from that table. Of around 140,000 clones in the sample, around 80% were seen once. This CDR3 has 16 residues. Per the germline V gene, CDR1 is SGHRS and CDR2 is YFSETQ. The trim removed 4 bases at V and 0 bases at J, leaving 8 bases unmatched.

The sequenced sample consisted of PBMCs or T cells enriched from blood (not recorded which). The source is a man in his forties with acute COVID-19. The chain employs TRBV5-1 and TRBJ1-1, with 8 bases matching TRBD1. The CDR3 DNA reads TGCGCCAGCAGCAGTCAGACAGGGGCTCTGAACACTGAAGCTTTCTTT. It translates to CASSSQTGALNTEAFF.